This is a list of T cell receptor beta chains from one sample in a study of T-cell reconstitution after alpha-beta-depleted transplantation in children. MiXCR, applied by TCRdb to the PCR reads, yields one record per CDR3 protein. The table records fewer than 1 million distinct CDR3 sequences, 16% of them present only once. The specimen comprised PBMCs, mostly from graft donor cells, sampled 360 days after TCRalphabeta/CD19-depleted stem cell transplant. These receptor sequences come from a male patient under 18 who had a stem cell transplant for acute lymphoblastic leukemia, so the T cells may come from the graft donor. CDR3s include the opening cysteine and the closing phenylalanine or tryptophan. A D gene is named only where the DNA matches it firmly. The size entry is marked missing in some rows and otherwise reads once, few, many or a size class.

V gene	clone size	J gene	D gene	CDR3 DNA	CDR3 protein
TRBV5-6	NA	TRBJ2-7	NA	TGTGCCAGCCACCGGACAGCCAACTACGAGCAGTACTTC	CASHRTANYEQYF
TRBV9	many	TRBJ2-1	NA	TGTGCCAGCAGCACCTGGGAGGACAGTAACAATGAGCAGTTCTTC	CASSTWEDSNNEQFF
TRBV20-1	NA	TRBJ2-7	TRBD2	TGCAGTGCTCCCCCGGGACTAGCGGGTGAGCAGTACTTC	CSAPPGLAGEQYF
TRBV6-2/TRBV6-3	NA	TRBJ1-5	NA	TGTGCCAGCAGTTACTCTAGGGGTCAGCCCCAGCATTTT	CASSYSRGQPQHF
TRBV13	NA	TRBJ1-1	NA	TGTGCCAGCAGCTACGGAAGGGGGAACACTGAAGCTTTCTTT	CASSYGRGNTEAFF
TRBV6-1	NA	TRBJ1-1	TRBD1	TGTGCCAGCAGTGAGCCAGGGGGCAAGTCGACTGAAGCTTTCTTT	CASSEPGGKSTEAFF
TRBV2	NA	TRBJ2-2	NA	TGTGCCAGCAGGCGTGCCCGGGACCCCCGGGGCACCGGGGAGCTGTTTTTT	CASRRARDPRGTGELFF
TRBV27	NA	TRBJ2-1	TRBD2	TGTGCCAGCAGTCCCCCGGGACTAGCTTGGAGAGGGGACTCCTACAATGAGCAGTTCTTC	CASSPPGLAWRGDSYNEQFF
TRBV11-2	NA	TRBJ2-2	NA	TGTGCCAGCAGCGCGGTCCGGGGAGCCCTCGAGCTGTTTTTT	CASSAVRGALELFF
TRBV10-3	NA	TRBJ2-6	NA	TGTGCCATCAGTGAGTCGACGATGGGGGCCAACGTCCTGACTTTC	CAISESTMGANVLTF
TRBV9	few	TRBJ2-2	NA	TGTGCCAGCAGCCCTCGGGGGGCCGATCGCGGGGAGCTGTTTTTT	CASSPRGADRGELFF
TRBV27	few	TRBJ2-1	TRBD2	TGTGCCAGCAGTAGATCCGGGACTAGCGGGAGGTACAATGAGCAGTTCTTC	CASSRSGTSGRYNEQFF
TRBV7-6	NA	TRBJ2-3	TRBD2	TGTGCCAGCAGCCGGCTACGAGCGGGAGGAGGGGATACGCAGTATTTT	CASSRLRAGGGDTQYF
TRBV2	NA	TRBJ2-7	TRBD2	TGTGCCAGCAGTGCCTGGGGACTAGCGGGAGGATATGACGAGCAGTACTTC	CASSAWGLAGGYDEQYF
TRBV6-1	NA	TRBJ2-1	NA	TGTGCCAGCAGTGATCCGGGGGCAGGGTACAATGAGCAGTTCTTC	CASSDPGAGYNEQFF
TRBV5-1	NA	TRBJ1-2	NA	TGCGCCAGCAGCTTACGGGATTCTAACTATGGCTACACCTTC	CASSLRDSNYGYTF
TRBV29-1	many	TRBJ1-1	NA	TGCAGCGTTGAGCCAGGGAACACTGAAGCTTTCTTT	CSVEPGNTEAFF
TRBV4-1	NA	TRBJ1-6	NA	TGCGCCAGCAGCCAAATGGGGACGGCGGAATCACCCCTCCACTTT	CASSQMGTAESPLHF
TRBV25-1	NA	TRBJ2-3	TRBD1	TGTGCCAGCAGTGAATCCCCCTTCGGACAGGGGGATGGGGATACGCAGTATTTT	CASSESPFGQGDGDTQYF
TRBV6-5	few	TRBJ2-7	TRBD2	TGTGCCAGCAGATATACGATAGCGGGAGAGGGGTACGAGCAGTACTTC	CASRYTIAGEGYEQYF
TRBV7-9	many	TRBJ2-7	TRBD2	TGTGCCAGCAGCTTATCATTAGCGGGAGGATACGAGCAGTACTTC	CASSLSLAGGYEQYF
TRBV9	NA	TRBJ2-1	TRBD2	TGTGCCAGCAGCGTAGTTGGCGGGAGTGGGGTATACAATGAGCAGTTCTTC	CASSVVGGSGVYNEQFF
TRBV19	few	TRBJ2-7	NA	TGTGCCAGCACCGACTCCTACGAGCAGTACTTC	CASTDSYEQYF
TRBV4-1	NA	TRBJ2-1	NA	TGCGCCAGCAGCCAAGATGTATACAATGAGCAGTTCTTC	CASSQDVYNEQFF